This TCR beta chain was recovered during a study of T cell responses to AZD1222 COVID-19 vaccine. V gave up 2 bases and J gave up 8 bases, with 9 bases separating them. Germline CDR1 reads KGHSH; CDR2 reads LQKENI. The CDR3 extends over 12 amino acids. Clones were read by immunoSEQ multiplex PCR, and TCRdb kept only the in-frame ones, dropping some. This repertoire shows more than 250,000 clones, approximately 93% found once; its top ten account for about 0.5%. The chain couples TRBV18 to TRBJ1-2; tentatively, D is TRBD1 (6 bases). The input for sequencing was peripheral blood, taken on day 0 of AZD1222 vaccination. The TCR comes from an adult in good health. CDR3 coding DNA: TGTGCCAGCTCACCAACCAGGGGCGGCTACACCTTC. Its protein is CASSPTRGGYTF.